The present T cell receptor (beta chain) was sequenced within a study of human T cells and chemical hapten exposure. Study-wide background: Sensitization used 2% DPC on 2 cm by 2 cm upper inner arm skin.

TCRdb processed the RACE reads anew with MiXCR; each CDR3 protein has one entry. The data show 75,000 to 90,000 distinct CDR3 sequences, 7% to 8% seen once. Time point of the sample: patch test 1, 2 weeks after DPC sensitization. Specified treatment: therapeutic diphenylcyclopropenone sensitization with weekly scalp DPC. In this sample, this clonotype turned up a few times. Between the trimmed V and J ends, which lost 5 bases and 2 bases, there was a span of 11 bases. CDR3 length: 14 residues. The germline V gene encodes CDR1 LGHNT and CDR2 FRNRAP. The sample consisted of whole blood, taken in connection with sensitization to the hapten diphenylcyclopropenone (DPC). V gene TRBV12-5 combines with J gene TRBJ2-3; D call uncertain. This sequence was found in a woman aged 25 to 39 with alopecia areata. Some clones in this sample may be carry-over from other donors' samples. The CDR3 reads CASGPPANTDTQYF. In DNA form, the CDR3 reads TGTGCTAGTGGTCCACCGGCGAACACAGATACGCAGTATTTT. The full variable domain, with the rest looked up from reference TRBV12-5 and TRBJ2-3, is DARVTQTPRHKVTEMGQEVTMRCQPILGHNTVFWYRQTMMQGLELLAYFRNRAPLDDSGMPKDRFSAEMPDATLATLKIQPSEPRDSAVYFCASGPPANTDTQYFGPGTRLTVL.